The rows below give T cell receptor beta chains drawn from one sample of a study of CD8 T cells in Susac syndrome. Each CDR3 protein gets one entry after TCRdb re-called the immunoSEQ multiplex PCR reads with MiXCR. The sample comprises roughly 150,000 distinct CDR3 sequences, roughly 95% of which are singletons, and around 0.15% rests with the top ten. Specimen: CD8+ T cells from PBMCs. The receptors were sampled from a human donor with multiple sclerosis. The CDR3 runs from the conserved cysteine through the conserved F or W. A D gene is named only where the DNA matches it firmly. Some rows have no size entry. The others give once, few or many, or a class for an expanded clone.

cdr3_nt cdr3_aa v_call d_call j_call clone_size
TGCAGCGTTGCGGTGAACACTGAAGCTTTCTTT CSVAVNTEAFF TRBV29-1 - TRBJ1-1 once
TGTGCCTGGAGTAGTGGGACTGAAGCTTTCTTT CAWSSGTEAFF TRBV30 - TRBJ1-1 -
TGTGCCACCAGCGAGGGGGCGAGCTCTTCCTACGAGCAGTACTTC CATSEGASSSYEQYF TRBV15 TRBD1 TRBJ2-7 -
TGTGCCAGCAGCCAAGATAACAGCCCCGGGGACGCGGCTTTCTTT CASSQDNSPGDAAFF TRBV14 - TRBJ1-1 -
TGCAGCGTTGTGGACGGTTTGAACACTGAAGCTTTCTTT CSVVDGLNTEAFF TRBV29-1 - TRBJ1-1 -
TGTGCCAGCAGCGTGGGAGGCGATGAGCAGTTCTTC CASSVGGDEQFF TRBV9 - TRBJ2-1 -
TGTGCCAGCAGCTCCCTGGAAGTGGATACGCAGTATTTT CASSSLEVDTQYF TRBV9 - TRBJ2-3 -
TGCAGTGCCGCCGAGGAAGGAGGTTCCTACGAGCAGTACTTC CSAAEEGGSYEQYF TRBV20-1 - TRBJ2-7 -
TGTGCCAGTAGTAGAAGCGGCCCTAGCACAGATACGCAGTATTTT CASSRSGPSTDTQYF TRBV19 - TRBJ2-3 once
TGTGCCAGCAGCGGGGACTACGAGCAGTACTTC CASSGDYEQYF TRBV9 - TRBJ2-7 -
TGCAGCGCGATCGGGACAGGGGGCACTGAAGCTTTCTTT CSAIGTGGTEAFF TRBV29-1 TRBD1 TRBJ1-1 -
TGTGCCAGTAGACCGACAGGAGGTCAGCCCCAGCATTTT CASRPTGGQPQHF TRBV19 - TRBJ1-5 -
TGTGCCAGCAGCCCAAGGGGAGAGCCGTACAATGAGCAGTTCTTC CASSPRGEPYNEQFF TRBV3-1 - TRBJ2-1 -
TGCAGCGTTGACGGACTAGCGGGGGGGCCATATGCCCAGTACTTC CSVDGLAGGPYAQYF TRBV29-1 TRBD2 TRBJ2-5 -
TGTGCCAGCAGTTACTCGATAGGAGGGAGGAGCACTGAAGCTTTCTTT CASSYSIGGRSTEAFF TRBV6-5 - TRBJ1-1 -
TGCAGTGCTAGGGATATGTACGAGCAGTACTTC CSARDMYEQYF TRBV20-1 - TRBJ2-7 -
TGTGCCAGCATCAGCGGGGGGTTAAACAATGAGCAGTTCTTC CASISGGLNNEQFF TRBV27 TRBD2 TRBJ2-1 -
TGTGCCACCCGAGACCGGGCGGAATACTACGAGCAGTACTTC CATRDRAEYYEQYF TRBV27 - TRBJ2-7 -
TGCAGTGCTAGAGATAGCGGGGGCCCGGTGAATGAGCAGTTCTTC CSARDSGGPVNEQFF TRBV20-1 TRBD2 TRBJ2-1 -
TGTGCCAGCAGCTTCGGGGTGGGTACTGAAGCTTTCTTT CASSFGVGTEAFF TRBV12-3/TRBV12-4 - TRBJ1-1 -
TGTGCCAGCAGCCCATTCGACGGGTACAATGAGCAGTTCTTC CASSPFDGYNEQFF TRBV14 - TRBJ2-1 -
TGTGCCAGCAACCTGGGCGGGGAGCTGTTTTTT CASNLGGELFF TRBV12-3/TRBV12-4 - TRBJ2-2 -
TGCAGCGTTCCCTCCGGGATAGCGGGGGACCCGGGGGCCCAGTACTTC CSVPSGIAGDPGAQYF TRBV29-1 TRBD2 TRBJ2-5 -
TGCAGTGCTAGAGCCCCGGACAGGGTCCAAGAGACCCAGTACTTC CSARAPDRVQETQYF TRBV20-1 TRBD1 TRBJ2-5 -
TGTGCCAGCAGCCAAGAATGGTCCGGGGAGCTGTTTTTT CASSQEWSGELFF TRBV14 - TRBJ2-2 -
TGTGCCACCAGTGTCGGGACTTCCCGCACAGATACGCAGTATTTT CATSVGTSRTDTQYF TRBV24-1 - TRBJ2-3 once
TGTGCCAGCAGCTCTAGCGGGGACAATGAGCAGTTCTTC CASSSSGDNEQFF TRBV7-6 TRBD2 TRBJ2-1 -
TGCGCCAGCAGCTTGCAGCGCTCGAACACTGAAGCTTTCTTT CASSLQRSNTEAFF TRBV5-1 - TRBJ1-1 -
TGCAGTGCTAGTAAGAGGGGTGGCACTGAAGCTTTCTTT CSASKRGGTEAFF TRBV20-1 - TRBJ1-1 -
TGTGCCACCAGCAGGGGGGACGGGTACAATGAGCAGTTCTTC CATSRGDGYNEQFF TRBV15 - TRBJ2-1 -
TGTGCCAGCAGTTTAGGTGGGACCGGGGCCCCCAATGAGCAGTTCTTC CASSLGGTGAPNEQFF TRBV12-3/TRBV12-4 - TRBJ2-1 -
TGTGCCAGCAGTGAAAGACAGGGCTATGGGGCAGGGGAGACCCAGTACTTC CASSERQGYGAGETQYF TRBV25-1 TRBD1 TRBJ2-5 -